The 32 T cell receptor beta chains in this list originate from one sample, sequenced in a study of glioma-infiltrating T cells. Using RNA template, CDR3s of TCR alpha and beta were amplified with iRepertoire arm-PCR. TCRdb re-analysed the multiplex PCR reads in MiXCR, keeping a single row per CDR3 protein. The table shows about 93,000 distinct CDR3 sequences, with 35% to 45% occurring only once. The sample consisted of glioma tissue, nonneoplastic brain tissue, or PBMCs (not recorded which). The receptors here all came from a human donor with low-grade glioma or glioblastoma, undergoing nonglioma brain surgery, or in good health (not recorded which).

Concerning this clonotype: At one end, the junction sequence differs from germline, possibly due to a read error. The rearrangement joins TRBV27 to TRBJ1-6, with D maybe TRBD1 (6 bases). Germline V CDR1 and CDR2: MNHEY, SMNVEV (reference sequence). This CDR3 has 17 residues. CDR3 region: CACSLYRVPPPNPPLHF. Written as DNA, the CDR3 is TGTGCCTGCAGTCTCTACAGGGTACCACCTCCTAATCCACCCCTCCACTTT.

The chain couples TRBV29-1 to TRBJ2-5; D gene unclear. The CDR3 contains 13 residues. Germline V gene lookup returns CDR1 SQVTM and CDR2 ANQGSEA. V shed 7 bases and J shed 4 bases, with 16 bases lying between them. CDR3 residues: CSARPEAGETQYF. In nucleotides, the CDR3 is TGCAGCGCCCGACCAGAGGCAGGAGAGACCCAGTACTTC.

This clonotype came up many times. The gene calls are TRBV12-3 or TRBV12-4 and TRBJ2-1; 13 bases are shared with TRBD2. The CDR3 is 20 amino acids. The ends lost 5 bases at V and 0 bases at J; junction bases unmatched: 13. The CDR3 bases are TGTGCCAGCAGTGCCCAAGGACTAGCGGGGGCTCGAGGCTCCTACAATGAGCAGTTCTTC. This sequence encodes CASSAQGLAGARGSYNEQFF.

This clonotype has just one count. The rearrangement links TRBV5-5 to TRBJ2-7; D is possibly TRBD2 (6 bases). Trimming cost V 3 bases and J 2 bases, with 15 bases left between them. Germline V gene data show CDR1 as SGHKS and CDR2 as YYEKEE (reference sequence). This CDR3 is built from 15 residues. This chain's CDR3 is CASSSTGGEPYEQYF. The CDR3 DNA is TGTGCCAGCAGCTCGACCGGGGGAGAACCCTACGAGCAGTACTTC.

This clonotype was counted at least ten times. The CDR3 reads CASSNDGTGNQPQHF. Written as DNA, the CDR3 is TGTGCCAGTAGTAACGACGGGACAGGGAATCAGCCCCAGCATTTT. This rearrangement joins TRBV19 to TRBJ1-5; the match to TRBD1 covers 9 bases. The CDR3 length is 15 residues. Germline V CDR1 and CDR2: LNHDA, SQIVND (reference sequence). With V trimmed by 4 bases and J by 4 bases, 5 bases remained unmatched.

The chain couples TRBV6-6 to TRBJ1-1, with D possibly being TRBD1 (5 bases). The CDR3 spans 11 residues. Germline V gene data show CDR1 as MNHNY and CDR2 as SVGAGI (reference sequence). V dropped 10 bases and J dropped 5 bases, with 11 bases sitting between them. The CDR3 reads CAIGERTEAFF. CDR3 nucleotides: TGTGCCATAGGGGAGAGGACTGAAGCTTTCTTT.

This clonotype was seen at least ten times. The CDR3 loop reads CASSKDVATEAFF. In DNA, the CDR3 is TGTGCCAGCAGTAAGGATGTGGCCACTGAAGCTTTCTTT. The chain joins TRBV7-3 to TRBJ1-1; D ambiguous. Per the germline V gene, CDR1 is SGHTA and CDR2 is FQGTGA. V lost 6 bases and J lost 4, with 12 bases in between. This CDR3 has 13 amino acids. Looking up the rest from reference TRBV7-3 and TRBJ1-1 gives the full variable domain: GAGVSQTPSNKVTEKGKYVELRCDPISGHTALYWYRQSLGQGPEFLIYFQGTGAADDSGLPNDRFFAVRPEGSVSTLKIQRTERGDSAVYLCASSKDVATEAFFGQGTRLTVV.

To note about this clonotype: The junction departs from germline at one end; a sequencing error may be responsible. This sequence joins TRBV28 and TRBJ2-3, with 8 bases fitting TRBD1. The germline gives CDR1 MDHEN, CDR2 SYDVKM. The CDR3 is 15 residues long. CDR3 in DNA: TGCGCCAGCAGCCAAGAGGGAGGATACAGGGGGGAGCAGTATTTT. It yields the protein CASSQEGGYRGEQYF.

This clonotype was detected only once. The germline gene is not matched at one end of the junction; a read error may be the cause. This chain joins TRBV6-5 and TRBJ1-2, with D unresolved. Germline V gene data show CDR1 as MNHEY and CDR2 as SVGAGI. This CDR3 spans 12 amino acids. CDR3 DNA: TGTGCCAGTGGTGACAAGAACTATGGCTATACCTTC. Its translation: CASGDKNYGYTF.

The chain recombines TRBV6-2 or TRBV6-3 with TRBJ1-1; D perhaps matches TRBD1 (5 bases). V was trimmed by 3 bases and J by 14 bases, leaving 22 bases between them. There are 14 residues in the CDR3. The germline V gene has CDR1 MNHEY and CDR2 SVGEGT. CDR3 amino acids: CASSYLGGNTEDFF. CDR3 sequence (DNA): TGTGCCAGCAGTTATCTGGGGGGGAACACTGAAGACTTCTTT.

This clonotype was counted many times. CDR3 amino acids: CASSPDRSSYNEQFF. CDR3 sequence (DNA): TGTGCCAGCTCACCCGACAGGTCATCCTACAATGAGCAGTTCTTC. The genes are TRBV18 and TRBJ2-1; D possibly corresponds to TRBD1 (6 bases). The CDR3 spans 15 residues. The V and J ends lost 3 bases and 1 base respectively, with 10 bases between them. Germline CDR1 reads KGHSH; CDR2 reads LQKENI.

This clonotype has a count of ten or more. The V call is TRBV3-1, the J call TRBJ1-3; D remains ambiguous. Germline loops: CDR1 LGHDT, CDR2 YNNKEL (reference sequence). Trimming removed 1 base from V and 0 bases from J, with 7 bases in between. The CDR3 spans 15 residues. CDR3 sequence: CASSQGSLSGNTIYF. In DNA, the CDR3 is TGTGCCAGCAGCCAAGGGTCGCTCTCTGGAAACACCATATATTTT.

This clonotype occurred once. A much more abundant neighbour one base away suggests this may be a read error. The CDR3 sequence is CASSLTRANTGELFF. The CDR3, as DNA: TGTGCCAGCAGTCTGACAAGGGCGAACACCGGGGAGCTGTTTTTT. The chain has TRBV12-3 or TRBV12-4 and TRBJ2-2; D is unclear. V was pared by 5 bases and J by 0 bases, with 10 bases between. The CDR3 is made up of 15 amino acids.

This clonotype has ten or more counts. The CDR3 sequence: CSGGDFGTEAFF. For the CDR3, the DNA is TGCAGCGGAGGGGATTTTGGCACTGAAGCTTTCTTT. V is TRBV29-1 and J is TRBJ1-1; D is perhaps TRBD1 (5 bases). CDR3 size: 12 residues. Per germline, CDR1 SQVTM and CDR2 ANQGSEA. Between the trimmed V and J ends, which lost 7 bases and 4 bases, there was a span of 13 bases.

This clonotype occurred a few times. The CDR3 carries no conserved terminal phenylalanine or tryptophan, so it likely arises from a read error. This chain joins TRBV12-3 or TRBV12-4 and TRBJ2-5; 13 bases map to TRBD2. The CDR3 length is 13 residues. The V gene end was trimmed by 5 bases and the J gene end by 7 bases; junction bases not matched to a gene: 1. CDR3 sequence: CASSRTSGGTQYL. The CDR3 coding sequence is TGTGCCAGCAGTAGGACTAGCGGGGGGACCCAGTACCTC.

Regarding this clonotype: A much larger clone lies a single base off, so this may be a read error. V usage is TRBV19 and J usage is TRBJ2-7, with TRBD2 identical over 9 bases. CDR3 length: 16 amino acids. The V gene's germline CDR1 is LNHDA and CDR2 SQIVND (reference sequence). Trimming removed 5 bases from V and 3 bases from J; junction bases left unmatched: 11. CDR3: CASSPRIGLAIYEQYF. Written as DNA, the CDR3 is TGTGCCAGTAGTCCCCGGATTGGACTAGCGATCTACGAGCAGTACTTC.

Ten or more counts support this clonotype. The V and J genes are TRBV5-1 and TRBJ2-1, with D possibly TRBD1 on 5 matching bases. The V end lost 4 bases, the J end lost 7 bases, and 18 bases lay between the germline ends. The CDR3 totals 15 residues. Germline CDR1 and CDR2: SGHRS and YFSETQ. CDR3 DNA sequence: TGCGCCAGCAGCCAGGACAATCCTTTAGATAATGAGCAGTTCTTC. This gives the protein CASSQDNPLDNEQFF. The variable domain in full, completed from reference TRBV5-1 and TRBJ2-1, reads KAGVTQTPRYLIKTRGQQVTLSCSPISGHRSVSWYQQTPGQGLQFLFEYFSETQRNKGNFPGRFSGRQFSNSRSEMNVSTLELGDSALYLCASSQDNPLDNEQFFGPGTRLTVL.

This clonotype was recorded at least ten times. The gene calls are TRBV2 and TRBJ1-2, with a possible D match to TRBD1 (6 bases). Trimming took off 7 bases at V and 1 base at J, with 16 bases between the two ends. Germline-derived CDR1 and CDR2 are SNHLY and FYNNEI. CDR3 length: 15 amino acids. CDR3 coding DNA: TGTGCCAGCACTGTTCGGGGGGGCAGTAACTATGGCTACACCTTC. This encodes CASTVRGGSNYGYTF.

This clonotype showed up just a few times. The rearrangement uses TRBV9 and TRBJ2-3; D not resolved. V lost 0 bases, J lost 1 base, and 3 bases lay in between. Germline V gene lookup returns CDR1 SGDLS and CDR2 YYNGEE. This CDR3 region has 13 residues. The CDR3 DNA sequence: TGTGCCAGCAGCGTAGATGGCACAGATACGCAGTATTTT. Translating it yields CASSVDGTDTQYF.

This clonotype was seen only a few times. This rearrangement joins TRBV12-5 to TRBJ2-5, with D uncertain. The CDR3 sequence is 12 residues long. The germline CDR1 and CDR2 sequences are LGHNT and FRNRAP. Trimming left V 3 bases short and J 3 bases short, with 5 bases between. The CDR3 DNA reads TGTGCTAGTGGTTTATTAGAAGAGACCCAGTACTTC. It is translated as CASGLLEETQYF.

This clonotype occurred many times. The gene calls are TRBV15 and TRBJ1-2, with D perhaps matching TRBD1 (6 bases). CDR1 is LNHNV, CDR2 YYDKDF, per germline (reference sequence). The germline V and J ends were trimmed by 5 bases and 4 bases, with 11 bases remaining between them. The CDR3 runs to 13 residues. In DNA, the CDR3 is TGTGCCACCAGCCAGACAGGCAGCTATGGCTACACCTTC. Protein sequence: CATSQTGSYGYTF.

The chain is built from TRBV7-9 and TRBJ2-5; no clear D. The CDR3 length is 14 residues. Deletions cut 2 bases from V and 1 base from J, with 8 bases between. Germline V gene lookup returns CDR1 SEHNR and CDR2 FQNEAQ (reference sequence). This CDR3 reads CASSLTQVQETQYF. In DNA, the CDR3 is TGTGCCAGCAGCTTAACCCAGGTCCAAGAGACCCAGTACTTC.

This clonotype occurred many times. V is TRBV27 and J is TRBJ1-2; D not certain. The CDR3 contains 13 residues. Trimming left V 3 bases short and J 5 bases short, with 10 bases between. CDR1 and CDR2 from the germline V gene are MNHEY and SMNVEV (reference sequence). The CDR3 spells CASSFNTGYGYTF. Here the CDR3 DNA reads TGTGCCAGCAGTTTTAATACCGGGTATGGCTACACCTTC.

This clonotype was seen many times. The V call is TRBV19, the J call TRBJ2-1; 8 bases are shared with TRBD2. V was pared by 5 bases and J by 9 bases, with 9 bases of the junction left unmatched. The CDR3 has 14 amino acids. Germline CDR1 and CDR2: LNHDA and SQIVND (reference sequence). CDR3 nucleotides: TGTGCCAGTAGTCTTTACCATCTAGCGGGTGAGCAGTTCTTC. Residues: CASSLYHLAGEQFF.

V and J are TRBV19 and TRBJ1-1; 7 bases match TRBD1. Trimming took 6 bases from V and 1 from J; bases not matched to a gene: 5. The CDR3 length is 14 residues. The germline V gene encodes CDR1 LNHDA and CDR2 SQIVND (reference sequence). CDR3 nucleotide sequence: TGTGCCAGTAGCCCGGGACAGTCGAACACTGAAGCTTTCTTT. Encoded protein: CASSPGQSNTEAFF. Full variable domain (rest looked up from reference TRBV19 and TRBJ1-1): DGGITQSPKYLFRKEGQNVTLSCEQNLNHDAMYWYRQDPGQGLRLIYYSQIVNDFQKGDIAEGYSVSREKKESFPLTVTSAQKNPTAFYLCASSPGQSNTEAFFGQGTRLTVV.

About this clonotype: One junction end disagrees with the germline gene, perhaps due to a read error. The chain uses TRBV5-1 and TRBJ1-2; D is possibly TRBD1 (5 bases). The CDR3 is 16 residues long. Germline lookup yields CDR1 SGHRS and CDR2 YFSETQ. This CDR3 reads CANSLDGAPVNYGYTF. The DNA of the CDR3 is TGCGCCAACAGCTTGGATGGGGCCCCCGTAAACTATGGCTACACCTTC.

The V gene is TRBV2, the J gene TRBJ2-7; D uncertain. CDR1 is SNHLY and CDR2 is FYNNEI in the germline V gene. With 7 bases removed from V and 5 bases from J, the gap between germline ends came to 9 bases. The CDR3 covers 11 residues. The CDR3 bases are TGTGCCAGCAACCTATACAACGAGCAGTACTTC. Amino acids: CASNLYNEQYF.

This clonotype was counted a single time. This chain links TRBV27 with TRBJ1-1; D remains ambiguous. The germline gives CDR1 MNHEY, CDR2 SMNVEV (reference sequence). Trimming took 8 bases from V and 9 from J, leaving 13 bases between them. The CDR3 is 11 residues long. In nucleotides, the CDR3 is TGTGCCAGCTATAAGGGCCGGAAAGCTTTCTTT. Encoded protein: CASYKGRKAFF.

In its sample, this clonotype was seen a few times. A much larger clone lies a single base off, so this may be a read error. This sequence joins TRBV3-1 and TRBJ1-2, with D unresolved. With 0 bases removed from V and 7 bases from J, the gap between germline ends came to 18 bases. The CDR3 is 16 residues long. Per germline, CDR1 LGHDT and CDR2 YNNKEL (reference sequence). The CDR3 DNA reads TGTGCCAGCAGCCAAGATCAGGCCGGTAACAGATGTGGCTACACCTTC. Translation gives CASSQDQAGNRCGYTF.

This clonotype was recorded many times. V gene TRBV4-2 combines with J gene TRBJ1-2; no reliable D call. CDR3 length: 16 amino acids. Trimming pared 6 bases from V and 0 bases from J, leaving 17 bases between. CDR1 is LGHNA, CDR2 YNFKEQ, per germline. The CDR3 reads CASRLQTGRTNYGYTF. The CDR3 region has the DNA TGTGCCAGCAGACTCCAAACCGGGCGAACTAACTATGGCTACACCTTC.

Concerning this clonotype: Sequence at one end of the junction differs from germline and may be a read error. The DNA of the CDR3 is TGCGCCAGCAGTTCGACAGGGAGAACTGGAGCTTTCTTT. Its protein product is CASSSTGRTGAFF. The chain is built from TRBV12-3 or TRBV12-4 and TRBJ1-1, with TRBD1 matching 7 bases. The CDR3 contains 13 residues.

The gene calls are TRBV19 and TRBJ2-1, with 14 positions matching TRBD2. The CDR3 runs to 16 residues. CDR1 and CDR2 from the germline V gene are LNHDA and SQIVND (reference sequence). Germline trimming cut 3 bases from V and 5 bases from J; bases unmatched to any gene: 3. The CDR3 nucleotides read TGTGCCAGTAGTATTCAGGGACTAGCGGGAGACAATGAGCAGTTCTTC. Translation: CASSIQGLAGDNEQFF.